Given below is one T cell receptor beta chain in context. Its antigen is undetermined. Only in-frame clones appear in the TCRdb table, and some are missing; sequencing was by immunoSEQ multiplex PCR. The data hold some 240,000 clones, with roughly 89% observed a single time. The sample is drawn from a study of Ad26.COV2.S vaccination and SARS-CoV-2 variants. Study context: A COV1001 Ad26.COV2.S trial-arm participant provided the sample. Once or twice, 56 days apart, Ad26.COV2.S was delivered intramuscularly. Study results and caveats: Estimates derived from TCR breadth and depth analyses may have underestimated total T cell responses.

This sample's treatment: around 19 received Ad26.COV2.S at low or high dose, single or two shots; several received placebo; per-sample allocation not given. The study sampled participants on day 63 after the first vaccine or placebo injection. The sequence was obtained from a person aged 18-60 years who received the Ad26.COV2.S COVID-19 vaccine or a placebo. Sequences were derived from peripheral blood, sampled in a trial of Ad26.COV2.S vaccine versus placebo.

The CDR3 region is CATSDETGAGETQYF. CDR3 sequence (DNA): TGTGCCACCAGTGACGAAACAGGGGCGGGGGAGACCCAGTACTTC. V and J are TRBV24-1 and TRBJ2-5, with a tentative D call TRBD1 (7 bases). Trimming took off 4 bases at V and 5 bases at J, with 16 bases between the two ends. The CDR3 is 15 amino acids. Germline assignment: CDR1 KGHDR and CDR2 SFDVKD.